A selection of T cell receptor beta chains follows, all from one sample in a study of CD8+ T cells in alopecia areata. Profiled with immunoSEQ multiplex PCR; TCRdb holds only in-frame clones, not every one. The sample holds under 250,000 clones, around 50% seen once. The specimen sequenced was CD8+ T cells sorted from blood. Receptors originate from a human donor in good health. CDR3s include the opening cysteine and the closing phenylalanine or tryptophan. The D gene is left open where the match is weak. Rows may omit the clone size; those that give it use once, few, many or a size class.

j_gene: TRBJ2-7; v_gene: TRBV7-9; abundance: -; d_gene: -; CDR3nt: TGTGCCAGCAGCGCGGGACACACCTACGAGCAGTACTTC; CDR3aa: CASSAGHTYEQYF
j_gene: TRBJ1-2; v_gene: TRBV29-1; abundance: -; d_gene: -; CDR3nt: TGCAGCGTTGAAGAGCCGACCTATGGCTACACCTTC; CDR3aa: CSVEEPTYGYTF
j_gene: TRBJ1-5; v_gene: TRBV6-5; abundance: -; d_gene: -; CDR3nt: TGTGCCAGCAGTCTCAGGGAGGGCAATCAGCCCCAGCATTTT; CDR3aa: CASSLREGNQPQHF
j_gene: TRBJ2-7; v_gene: TRBV30; abundance: -; d_gene: -; CDR3nt: TGTGCCTTGACAGGGACTAGTTCCTACGAGCAGTACTTC; CDR3aa: CALTGTSSYEQYF
j_gene: TRBJ1-1; v_gene: TRBV7-9; abundance: -; d_gene: -; CDR3nt: TGTGCCAGCAGCTTAGGGAACAGGGAATGGACTGAAGCTTTCTTT; CDR3aa: CASSLGNREWTEAFF
j_gene: TRBJ2-2; v_gene: TRBV9; abundance: once; d_gene: -; CDR3nt: TGTGCCAGCAGCCAAAAGGGATGGGGGACCGGGGAGCTGTTTTTT; CDR3aa: CASSQKGWGTGELFF
j_gene: TRBJ1-5; v_gene: TRBV27; abundance: -; d_gene: -; CDR3nt: TGTGCCAGCAGCCGGAGGCCTTGGCAGCCCCAGCATTTT; CDR3aa: CASSRRPWQPQHF
j_gene: TRBJ2-3; v_gene: TRBV7-8; abundance: -; d_gene: -; CDR3nt: TGTGCCAGCAGCTTTGACAGGAACACAGATACGCAGTATTTT; CDR3aa: CASSFDRNTDTQYF
j_gene: TRBJ2-7; v_gene: TRBV27; abundance: once; d_gene: -; CDR3nt: TGTGCCAGCAGTGGCGACGGTTACGAGCAGTACTTC; CDR3aa: CASSGDGYEQYF
j_gene: TRBJ2-7; v_gene: TRBV30; abundance: few; d_gene: TRBD1; CDR3nt: TGTGCCTGGGGGACAGACGACTACGAGCAGTACTTC; CDR3aa: CAWGTDDYEQYF
j_gene: TRBJ2-3; v_gene: TRBV30; abundance: -; d_gene: TRBD1; CDR3nt: TGTGCCTGGAGTTCTGGACAGGGAAGAGATACGCAGTATTTT; CDR3aa: CAWSSGQGRDTQYF
j_gene: TRBJ1-1; v_gene: TRBV15; abundance: -; d_gene: -; CDR3nt: TGTGCCACCAGCCGGGTTCTGGAGAACACTGAAGCTTTCTTT; CDR3aa: CATSRVLENTEAFF